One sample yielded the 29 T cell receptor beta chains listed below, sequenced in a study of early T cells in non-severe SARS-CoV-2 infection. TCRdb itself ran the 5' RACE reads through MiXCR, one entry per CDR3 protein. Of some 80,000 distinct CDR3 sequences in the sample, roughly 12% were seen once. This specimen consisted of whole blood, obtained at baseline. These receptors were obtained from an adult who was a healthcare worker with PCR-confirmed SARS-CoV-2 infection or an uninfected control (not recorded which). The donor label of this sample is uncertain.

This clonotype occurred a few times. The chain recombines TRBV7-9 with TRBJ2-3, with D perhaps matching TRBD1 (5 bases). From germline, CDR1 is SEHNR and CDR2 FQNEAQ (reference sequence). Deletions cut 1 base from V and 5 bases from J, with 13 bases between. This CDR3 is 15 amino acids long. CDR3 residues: CASSLDTTAVDTQYF. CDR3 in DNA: TGTGCCAGCAGCTTAGATACGACAGCCGTAGATACGCAGTATTTT.

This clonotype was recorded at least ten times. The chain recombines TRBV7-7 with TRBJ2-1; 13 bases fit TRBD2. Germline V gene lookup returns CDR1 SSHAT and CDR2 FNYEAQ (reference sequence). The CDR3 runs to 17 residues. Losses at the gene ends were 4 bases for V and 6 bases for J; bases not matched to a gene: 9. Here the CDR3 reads CASSSREGLAGTNEQFF. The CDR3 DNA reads TGTGCCAGCAGCTCCCGAGAGGGACTAGCGGGGACCAATGAGCAGTTCTTC. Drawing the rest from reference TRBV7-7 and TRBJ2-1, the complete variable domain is GAGVSQSPRYKVTKRGQDVTLRCDPISSHATLYWYQQALGQGPEFLTYFNYEAQPDKSGLPSDRFSAERPEGSISTLTIQRTEQRDSAMYRCASSSREGLAGTNEQFFGPGTRLTVL.

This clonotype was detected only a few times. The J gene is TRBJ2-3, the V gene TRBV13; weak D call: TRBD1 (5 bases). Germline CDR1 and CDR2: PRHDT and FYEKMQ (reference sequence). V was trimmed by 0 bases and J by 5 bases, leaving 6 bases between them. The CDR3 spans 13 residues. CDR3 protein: CASSLGGEDTQYF. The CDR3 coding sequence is TGTGCCAGCAGCTTAGGAGGGGAAGATACGCAGTATTTT.

The CDR3 region has the DNA TGTGCCACCGCCCCCGGCGGGGAGCTGTTTTTT. This codes for CATAPGGELFF. The chain has TRBV12-3 or TRBV12-4 and TRBJ2-2; D gene unclear. Between the trimmed V and J ends, which lost 10 bases and 7 bases, there was a span of 10 bases. The CDR3 is 11 residues long.

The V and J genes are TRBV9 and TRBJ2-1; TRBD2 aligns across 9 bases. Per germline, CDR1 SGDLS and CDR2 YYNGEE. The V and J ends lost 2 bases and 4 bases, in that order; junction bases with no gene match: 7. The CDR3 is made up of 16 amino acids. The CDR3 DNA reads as TGTGCCAGCAGCGTGATCAGCCTAGCGGGATACAATGAGCAGTTCTTC. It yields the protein CASSVISLAGYNEQFF.

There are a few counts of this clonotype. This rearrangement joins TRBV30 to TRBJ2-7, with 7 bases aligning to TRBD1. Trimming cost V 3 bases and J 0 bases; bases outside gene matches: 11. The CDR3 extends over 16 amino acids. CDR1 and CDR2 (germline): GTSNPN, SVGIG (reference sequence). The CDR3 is CAWSARPGQSSYEQYF. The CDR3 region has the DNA TGTGCCTGGAGCGCGCGTCCGGGACAGAGCTCCTACGAGCAGTACTTC.

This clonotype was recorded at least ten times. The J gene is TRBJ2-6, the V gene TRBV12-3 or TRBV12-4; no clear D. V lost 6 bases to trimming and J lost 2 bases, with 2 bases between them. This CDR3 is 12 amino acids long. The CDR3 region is CASRAGANVLTF. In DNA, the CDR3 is TGTGCCAGCAGGGCTGGGGCCAACGTCCTGACTTTC.

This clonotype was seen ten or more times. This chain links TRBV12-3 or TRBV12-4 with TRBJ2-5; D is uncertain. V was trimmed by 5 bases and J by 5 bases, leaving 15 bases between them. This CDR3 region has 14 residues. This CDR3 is CASSPRSLGETQYF. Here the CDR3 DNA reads TGTGCCAGCAGTCCCAGGAGCCTCGGGGAGACCCAGTACTTC.

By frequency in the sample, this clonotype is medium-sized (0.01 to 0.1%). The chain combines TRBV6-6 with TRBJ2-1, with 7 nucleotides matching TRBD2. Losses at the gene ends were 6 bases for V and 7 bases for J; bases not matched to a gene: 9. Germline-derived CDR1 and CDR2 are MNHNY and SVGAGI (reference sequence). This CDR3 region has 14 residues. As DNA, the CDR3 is TGTGCCAGCAGGGGGAGGGCACCCCGGAATGAGCAGTTCTTC. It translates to CASRGRAPRNEQFF.

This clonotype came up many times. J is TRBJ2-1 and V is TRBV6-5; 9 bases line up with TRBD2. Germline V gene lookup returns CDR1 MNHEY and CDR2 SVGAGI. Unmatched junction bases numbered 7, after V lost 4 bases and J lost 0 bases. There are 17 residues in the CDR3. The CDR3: CASSSLAGPSSYNEQFF. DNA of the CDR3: TGTGCCAGCAGTTCGCTAGCGGGGCCGAGCTCCTACAATGAGCAGTTCTTC.

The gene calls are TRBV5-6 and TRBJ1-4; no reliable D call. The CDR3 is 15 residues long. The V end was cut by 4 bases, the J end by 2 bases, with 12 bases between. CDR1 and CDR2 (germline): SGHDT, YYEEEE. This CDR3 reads CASSRRGRTNEKLFF. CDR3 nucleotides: TGTGCCAGCAGCCGCCGCGGGAGGACTAATGAAAAACTGTTTTTT.

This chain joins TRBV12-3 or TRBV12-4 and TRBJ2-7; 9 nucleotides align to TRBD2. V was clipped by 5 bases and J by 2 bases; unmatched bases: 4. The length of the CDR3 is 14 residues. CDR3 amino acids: CASSLASGTYEQYF. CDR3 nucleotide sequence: TGTGCCAGCAGTCTGGCTAGCGGGACCTACGAGCAGTACTTC.

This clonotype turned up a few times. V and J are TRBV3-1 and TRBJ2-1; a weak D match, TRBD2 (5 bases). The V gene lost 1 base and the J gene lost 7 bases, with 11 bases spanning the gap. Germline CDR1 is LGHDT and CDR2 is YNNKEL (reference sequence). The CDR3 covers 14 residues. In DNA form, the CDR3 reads TGTGCCAGCAGCCAAGGCCAACGCGGGAATGAGCAGTTCTTC. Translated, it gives CASSQGQRGNEQFF.

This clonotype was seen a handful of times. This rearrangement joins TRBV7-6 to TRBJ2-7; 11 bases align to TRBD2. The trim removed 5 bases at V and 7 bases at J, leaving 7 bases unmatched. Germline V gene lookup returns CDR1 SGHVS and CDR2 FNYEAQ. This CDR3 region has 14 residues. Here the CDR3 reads CASSPILAGVEQYF. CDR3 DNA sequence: TGTGCCAGCAGCCCAATACTAGCGGGGGTAGAGCAGTACTTC.

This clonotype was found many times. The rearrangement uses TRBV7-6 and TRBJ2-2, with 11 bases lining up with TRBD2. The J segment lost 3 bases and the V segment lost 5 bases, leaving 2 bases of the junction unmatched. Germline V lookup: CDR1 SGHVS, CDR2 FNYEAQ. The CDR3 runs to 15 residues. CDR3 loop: CASSVTSGDTGELFF. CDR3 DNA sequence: TGTGCCAGCAGCGTGACTAGCGGGGACACCGGGGAGCTGTTTTTT.

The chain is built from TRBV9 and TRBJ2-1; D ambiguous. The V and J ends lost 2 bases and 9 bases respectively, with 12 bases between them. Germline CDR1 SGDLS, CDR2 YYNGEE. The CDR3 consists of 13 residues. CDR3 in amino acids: CASSVGSPGEQFF. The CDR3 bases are TGTGCCAGCAGCGTGGGATCGCCCGGTGAGCAGTTCTTC.

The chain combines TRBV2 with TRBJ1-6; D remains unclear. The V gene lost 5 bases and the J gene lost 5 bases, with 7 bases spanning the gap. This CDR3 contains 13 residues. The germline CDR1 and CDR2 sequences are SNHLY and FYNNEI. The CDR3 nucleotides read TGTGCCAGCAGTATCAGAAATAATTCACCCCTCCACTTT. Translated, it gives CASSIRNNSPLHF.

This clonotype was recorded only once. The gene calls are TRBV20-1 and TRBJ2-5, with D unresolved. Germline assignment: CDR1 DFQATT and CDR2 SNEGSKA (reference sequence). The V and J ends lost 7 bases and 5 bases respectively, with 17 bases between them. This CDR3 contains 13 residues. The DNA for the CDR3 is TGCAGTGTGAAGGGTGGTATCGTGGAGACCCAGTACTTC. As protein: CSVKGGIVETQYF.

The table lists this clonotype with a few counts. This CDR3 reads CASSSLASSYEQYF. As DNA, the CDR3 is TGCGCCAGCAGCTCCTTAGCGAGCTCCTACGAGCAGTACTTC. The chain is built from TRBV5-1 and TRBJ2-7, with D tentatively TRBD2 (5 bases). Trimming took 3 bases from V and 0 from J, leaving 10 bases between them. This CDR3 region has 14 residues. Germline V gene lookup returns CDR1 SGHRS and CDR2 YFSETQ.

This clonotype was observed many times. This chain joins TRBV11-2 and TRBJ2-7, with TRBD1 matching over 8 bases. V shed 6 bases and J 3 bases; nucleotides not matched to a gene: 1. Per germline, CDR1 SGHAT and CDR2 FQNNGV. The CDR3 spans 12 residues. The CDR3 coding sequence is TGTGCCAGCAGGGGGACAGGCTACGAGCAGTACTTC. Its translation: CASRGTGYEQYF.

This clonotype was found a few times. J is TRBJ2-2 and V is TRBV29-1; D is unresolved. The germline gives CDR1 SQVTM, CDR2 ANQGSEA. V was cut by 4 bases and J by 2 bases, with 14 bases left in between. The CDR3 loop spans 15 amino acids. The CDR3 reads CSVGFHTQNTGELFF. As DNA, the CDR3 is TGCAGCGTTGGTTTCCACACCCAAAACACCGGGGAGCTGTTTTTT.

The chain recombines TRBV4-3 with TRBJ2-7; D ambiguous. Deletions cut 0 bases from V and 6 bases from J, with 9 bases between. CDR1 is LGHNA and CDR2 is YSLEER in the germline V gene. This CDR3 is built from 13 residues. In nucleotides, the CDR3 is TGCGCCAGCAGCCAAGAAAGTCCGACCGAGCAGTACTTC. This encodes CASSQESPTEQYF.

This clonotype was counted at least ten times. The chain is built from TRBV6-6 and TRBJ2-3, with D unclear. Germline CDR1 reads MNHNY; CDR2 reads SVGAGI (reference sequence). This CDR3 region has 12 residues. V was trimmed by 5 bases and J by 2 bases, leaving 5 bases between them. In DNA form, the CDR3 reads TGTGCCAGCAGTAGCTACACAGATACGCAGTATTTT. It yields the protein CASSSYTDTQYF.

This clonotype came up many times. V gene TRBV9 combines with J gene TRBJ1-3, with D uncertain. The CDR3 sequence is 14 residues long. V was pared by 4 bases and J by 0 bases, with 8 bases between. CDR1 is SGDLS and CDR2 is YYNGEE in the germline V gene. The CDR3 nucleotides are TGTGCCAGCAGCCCGACCGTCTCTGGAAACACCATATATTTT. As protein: CASSPTVSGNTIYF.

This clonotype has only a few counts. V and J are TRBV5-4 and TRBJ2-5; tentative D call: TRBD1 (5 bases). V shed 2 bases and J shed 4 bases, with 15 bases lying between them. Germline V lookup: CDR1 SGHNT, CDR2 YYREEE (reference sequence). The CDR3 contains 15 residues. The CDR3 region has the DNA TGTGCCAGCAGCTTAGGGGTGTTAACTGCAGAGACCCAGTACTTC. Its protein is CASSLGVLTAETQYF.

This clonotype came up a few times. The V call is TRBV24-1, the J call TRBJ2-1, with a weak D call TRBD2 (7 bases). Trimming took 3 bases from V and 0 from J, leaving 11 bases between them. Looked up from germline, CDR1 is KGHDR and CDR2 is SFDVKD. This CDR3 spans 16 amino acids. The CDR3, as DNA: TGTGCCACCAGTGATGGGGGGGCAAGCTCCTACAATGAGCAGTTCTTC. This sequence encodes CATSDGGASSYNEQFF.

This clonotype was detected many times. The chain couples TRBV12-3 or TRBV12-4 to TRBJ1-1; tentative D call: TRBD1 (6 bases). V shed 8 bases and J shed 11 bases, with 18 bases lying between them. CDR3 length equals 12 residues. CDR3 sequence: CASAGTSGGAFF. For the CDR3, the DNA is TGTGCCAGCGCAGGGACATCGGGAGGGGCTTTCTTT.

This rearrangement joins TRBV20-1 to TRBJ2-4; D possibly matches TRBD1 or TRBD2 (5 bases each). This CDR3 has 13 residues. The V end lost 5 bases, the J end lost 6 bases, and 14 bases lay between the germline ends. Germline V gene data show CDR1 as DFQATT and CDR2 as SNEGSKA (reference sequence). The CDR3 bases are TGCAGTGCTGGACACCCGGGGCCAAACATTCAGTACTTC. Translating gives CSAGHPGPNIQYF.

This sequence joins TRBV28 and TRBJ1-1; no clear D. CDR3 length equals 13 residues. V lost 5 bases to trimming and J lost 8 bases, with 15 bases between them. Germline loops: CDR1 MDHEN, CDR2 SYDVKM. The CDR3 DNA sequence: TGTGCCAGCAGTCCCTCGGACCTGGGCGAAGCTTTCTTT. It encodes CASSPSDLGEAFF.